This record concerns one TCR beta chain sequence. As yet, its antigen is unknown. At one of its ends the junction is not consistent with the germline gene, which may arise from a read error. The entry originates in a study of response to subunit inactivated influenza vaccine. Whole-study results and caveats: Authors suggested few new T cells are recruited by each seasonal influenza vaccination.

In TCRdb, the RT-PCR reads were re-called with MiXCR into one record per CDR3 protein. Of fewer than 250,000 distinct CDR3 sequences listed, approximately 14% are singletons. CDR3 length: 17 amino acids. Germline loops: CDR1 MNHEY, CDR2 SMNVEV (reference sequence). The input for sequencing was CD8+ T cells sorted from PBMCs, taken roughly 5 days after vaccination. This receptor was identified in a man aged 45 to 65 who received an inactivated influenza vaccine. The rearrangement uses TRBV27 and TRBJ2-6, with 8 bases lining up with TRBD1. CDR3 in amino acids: CASSSGPTGAGATVLTF. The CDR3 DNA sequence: TGTGCCAGCAGTTCCGGCCCGACAGGGGCTGGGGCCACCGTCCTGACTTTC. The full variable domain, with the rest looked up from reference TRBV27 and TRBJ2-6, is EAQVTQNPRYLITVTGKKLTVTCSQNMNHEYMSWYRQDPGLGLRQIYYSMNVEVTDKGDVPEGYKVSRKEKRNFPLILESPSPNQTSLYFCASSSGPTGAGATVLTFGAGSRLTVL.